The rows below give T cell receptor beta chains drawn from one sample of a study of T-cell reconstitution after alpha-beta-depleted transplantation in children. TCRdb re-called the PCR reads with MiXCR, one entry per CDR3 protein. The sample yields around 250,000 distinct CDR3 sequences, roughly 24% seen once. The specimen comprised PBMCs, sampled before TCRalphabeta/CD19-depleted stem cell transplant. The receptors were gathered from a girl aged 2 to 10 with Fanconi anemia, due to receive a stem cell transplant. CDR3s include the opening cysteine and the closing phenylalanine or tryptophan. The D gene is left open where the match is weak. Expanded clones get a size class; other rows say once, few or many, or leave the size out.

V	D	size	J	DNA	CDR3
TRBV29-1	NA	NA	TRBJ1-1	TGCAGCGTTGTGAAACAGACGTCGGGCACTGAAGCTTTCTTT	CSVVKQTSGTEAFF
TRBV5-1	NA	NA	TRBJ2-5	TGCGCCAGCAGCTTCGCCGGGAGAAAAGAGACCCAGTACTTC	CASSFAGRKETQYF
TRBV20-1	TRBD1	few	TRBJ2-7	TGCAGTGCCCAGCCCTGGACAGGGGCTTCCTACGAGCAGTACTTC	CSAQPWTGASYEQYF
TRBV27	NA	many	TRBJ2-5	TGTGCCAGCAGTTTGGGGACCCAGTACTTC	CASSLGTQYF
TRBV13	NA	few	TRBJ2-3	TGTGCCAGCAGCGAACGAGTGTCAGATACGCAGTATTTT	CASSERVSDTQYF
TRBV28	NA	many	TRBJ1-1	TGTGCCAGCAGTTTAGGCAAGATTGAAGCTTTCTTT	CASSLGKIEAFF
TRBV20-1	NA	few	TRBJ2-5	TGCAGTGCTCGTAACGCGCGGGGCAATACACAAGAGACCCAGTACTTC	CSARNARGNTQETQYF
TRBV29-1	NA	few	TRBJ2-7	TGCAGCGTTGCCGGGACAACTACCTACGAGCAGTACTTC	CSVAGTTTYEQYF
TRBV5-6	TRBD1	many	TRBJ2-1	TGTGCCAGCAGCATCGCCGGGACAGACTCCTACAATGAGCAGTTCTTC	CASSIAGTDSYNEQFF
TRBV20-1	TRBD1	few	TRBJ1-4	TGCAGTGCCCCGGACAGGGGCGGTGAAAAACTGTTTTTT	CSAPDRGGEKLFF
TRBV5-1	NA	NA	TRBJ2-5	TGCGCCAGCAGCTTGGACGGACGGAATCAAGAGACCCAGTACTTC	CASSLDGRNQETQYF
TRBV29-1	NA	many	TRBJ2-2	TGCAGCGTTGAATATCGATTGGGAACAGGGCACACCGGGGAGCTGTTTTTT	CSVEYRLGTGHTGELFF
TRBV2	NA	NA	TRBJ2-1	TGTGCCAGCAGTAAGAATCTGGGGTCGTACAATGAGCAGTTCTTC	CASSKNLGSYNEQFF
TRBV7-2	TRBD1	few	TRBJ1-5	TGTGCCAGCAGCTCGGACAGGGGTGGCAATCAGCCCCAGCATTTT	CASSSDRGGNQPQHF
TRBV20-1	NA	NA	TRBJ2-1	TGCAGTGCTAGAGATCGAACGGGGAACAATGAGCAGTTCTTC	CSARDRTGNNEQFF
TRBV12-3/TRBV12-4	TRBD1	many	TRBJ1-5	TGTGCCAGCAGTTTATGGGACAGGGGGAACAATCAGCCCCAGCATTTT	CASSLWDRGNNQPQHF
TRBV6-1	NA	NA	TRBJ2-4	TGTGCCAGCAGCCCACTAAGGACGAGAAACATTCAGTACTTC	CASSPLRTRNIQYF
TRBV11-3	NA	many	TRBJ2-7	TGTGCCAGCAGCTTAGGCGGGCCCGACTACGAGCAGTACTTC	CASSLGGPDYEQYF
TRBV4-2	TRBD1	many	TRBJ2-3	TGTGCCAGCAGCCAAACAGGGGGCACAGATACGCAGTATTTT	CASSQTGGTDTQYF
TRBV20-1	NA	few	TRBJ2-3	TGCAGTGCTAGAGACAGGGTGCGCACAGATACGCAGTATTTT	CSARDRVRTDTQYF
TRBV30	NA	once	TRBJ2-3	TGTGCCTGGAGTGTACTAGGTAGCACAGATACGCAGTATTTT	CAWSVLGSTDTQYF
TRBV28	TRBD2	NA	TRBJ2-1	TGTGCCAGCAGTTGGACTAGCGGGAGCAATGAGCAGTTCTTC	CASSWTSGSNEQFF